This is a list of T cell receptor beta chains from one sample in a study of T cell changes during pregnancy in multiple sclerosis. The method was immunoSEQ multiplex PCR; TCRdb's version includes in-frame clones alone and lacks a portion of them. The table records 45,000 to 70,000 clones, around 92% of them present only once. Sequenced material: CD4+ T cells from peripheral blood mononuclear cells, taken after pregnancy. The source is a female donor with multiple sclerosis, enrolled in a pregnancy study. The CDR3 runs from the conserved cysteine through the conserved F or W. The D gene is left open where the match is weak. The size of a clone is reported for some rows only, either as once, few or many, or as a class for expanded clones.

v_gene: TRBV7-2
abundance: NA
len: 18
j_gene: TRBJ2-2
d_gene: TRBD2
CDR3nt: TGTGCCAGCAGCCCCTCGGGACTAGCGGGGGCCGGGACCGGGGAGCTGTTTTTT
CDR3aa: CASSPSGLAGAGTGELFF

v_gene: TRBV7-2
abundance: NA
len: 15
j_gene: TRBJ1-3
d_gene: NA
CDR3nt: TGTGCCAGCAGCCGTTTCGGGTCCTCTGGAAACACCATATATTTT
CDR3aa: CASSRFGSSGNTIYF

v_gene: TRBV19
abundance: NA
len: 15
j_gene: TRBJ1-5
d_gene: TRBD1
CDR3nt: TGTGCCAGTACCCCCTCCGGGACAGGGGTACAGCCCCAGCATTTT
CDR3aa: CASTPSGTGVQPQHF

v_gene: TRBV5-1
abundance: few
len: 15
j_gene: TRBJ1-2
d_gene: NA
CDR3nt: TGCGCCAGCAGCTTGGCAGGGACACAGAACTATGGCTACACCTTC
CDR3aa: CASSLAGTQNYGYTF

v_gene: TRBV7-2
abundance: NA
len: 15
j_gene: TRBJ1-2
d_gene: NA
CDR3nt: TGTGCCAGCAGCTTAGTTAAGGACAGAGAATATGGCTACACCTTC
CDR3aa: CASSLVKDREYGYTF

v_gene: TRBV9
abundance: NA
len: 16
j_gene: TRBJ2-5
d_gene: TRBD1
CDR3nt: TGTGCCAGCAGCTCCAAAGACAGGGGGCGCGTTGAGACCCAGTACTTC
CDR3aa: CASSSKDRGRVETQYF

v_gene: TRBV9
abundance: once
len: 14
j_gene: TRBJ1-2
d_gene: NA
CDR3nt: TGTGCCAGCAGCCCAACCCCCCAGGGGCGCGGCTACACCTTC
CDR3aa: CASSPTPQGRGYTF

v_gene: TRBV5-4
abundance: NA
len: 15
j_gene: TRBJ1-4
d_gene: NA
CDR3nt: TGTGCCAGCAGCCCCGGAGCGCTGACTAATGAAAAACTGTTTTTT
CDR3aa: CASSPGALTNEKLFF

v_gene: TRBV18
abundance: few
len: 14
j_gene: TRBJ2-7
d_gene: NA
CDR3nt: TGTGCCAGCTCACCGCCTCGGGGTGTCTACGAGCAGTACTTC
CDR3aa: CASSPPRGVYEQYF

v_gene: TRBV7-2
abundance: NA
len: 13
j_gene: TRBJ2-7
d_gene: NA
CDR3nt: TGTGCCAGCAGCTTAGAACAGTCCTACGAGCAGTACTTC
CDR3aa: CASSLEQSYEQYF

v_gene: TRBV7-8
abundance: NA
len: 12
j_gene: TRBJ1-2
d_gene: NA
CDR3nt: TGTGCCAGCAGCTTAGATCAGTTTGGCTACACCTTC
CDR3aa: CASSLDQFGYTF

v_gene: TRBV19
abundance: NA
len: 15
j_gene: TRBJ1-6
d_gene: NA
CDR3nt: TGTGCCAGTAGTACAACCCGGCAGGGAACATCACCCCTCCACTTT
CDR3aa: CASSTTRQGTSPLHF

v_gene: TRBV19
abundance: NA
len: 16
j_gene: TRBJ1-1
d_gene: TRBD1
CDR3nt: TGTGCCAGTAGGTTGGGCAGGGGGCAACGGAACACTGAAGCTTTCTTT
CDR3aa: CASRLGRGQRNTEAFF

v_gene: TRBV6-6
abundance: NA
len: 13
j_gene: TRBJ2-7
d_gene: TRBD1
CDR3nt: TGTGCCAGCAGTTATCAGGGGGCCTACGAGCAGTACTTC
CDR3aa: CASSYQGAYEQYF

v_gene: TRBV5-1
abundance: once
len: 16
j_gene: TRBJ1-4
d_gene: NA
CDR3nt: TGCGCCAGCAGCTTGGCCGCGGGACGGATAAATGAAAAACTGTTTTTT
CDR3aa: CASSLAAGRINEKLFF

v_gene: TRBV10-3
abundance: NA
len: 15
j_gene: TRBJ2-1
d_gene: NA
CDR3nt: TGTGCCATCAGGAGGGCCGGGAGCTCCTACAATGAGCAGTTCTTC
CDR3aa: CAIRRAGSSYNEQFF

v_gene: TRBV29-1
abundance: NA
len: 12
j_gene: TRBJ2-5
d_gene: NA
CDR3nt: TGCAGCGTTGTGGCAGGGAGGGAGACCCAGTACTTC
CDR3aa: CSVVAGRETQYF

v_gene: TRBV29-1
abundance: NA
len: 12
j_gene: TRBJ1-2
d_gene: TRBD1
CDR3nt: TGCAGCGGGGCGGACAGGGGATATGGCTACACCTTC
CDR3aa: CSGADRGYGYTF

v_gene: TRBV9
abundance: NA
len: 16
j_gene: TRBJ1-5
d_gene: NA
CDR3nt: TGTGCCAGCAGCGTAGATGGGGGGGCAAGCAATCAGCCCCAGCATTTT
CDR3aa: CASSVDGGASNQPQHF

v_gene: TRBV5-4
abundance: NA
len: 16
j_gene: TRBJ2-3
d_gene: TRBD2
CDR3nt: TGTGCCAGCAGCCTTCCCGGACTAGTTGGGACAGATACGCAGTATTTT
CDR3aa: CASSLPGLVGTDTQYF

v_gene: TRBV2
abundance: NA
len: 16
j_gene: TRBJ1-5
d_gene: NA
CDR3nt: TGTGCCAGCAGTGGGGCCGGCAGGGGTTTCAATCAGCCCCAGCATTTT
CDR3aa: CASSGAGRGFNQPQHF

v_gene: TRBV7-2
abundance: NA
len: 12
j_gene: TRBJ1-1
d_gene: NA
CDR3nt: TGTGCCAGCAGTACGGTTAGCACTGAAGCTTTCTTT
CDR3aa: CASSTVSTEAFF

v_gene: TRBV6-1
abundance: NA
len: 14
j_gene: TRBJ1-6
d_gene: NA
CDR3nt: TGTGCCAGCAGTGACAGGCCAACGAATTCACCCCTCCACTTT
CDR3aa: CASSDRPTNSPLHF

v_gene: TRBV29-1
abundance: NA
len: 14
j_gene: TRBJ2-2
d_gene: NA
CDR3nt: TGCAGCGTTCTGGACAGCCTTAACACCGGGGAGCTGTTTTTT
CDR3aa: CSVLDSLNTGELFF

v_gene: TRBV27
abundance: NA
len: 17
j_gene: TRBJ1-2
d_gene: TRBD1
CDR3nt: TGTGCCAGCAGTTTCAAACAGGGGGCGAAGTTTGGGTATGGCTACACCTTC
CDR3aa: CASSFKQGAKFGYGYTF

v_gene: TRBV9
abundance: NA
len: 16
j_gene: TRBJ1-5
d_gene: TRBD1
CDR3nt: TGTGCCAGCAGCGCCTCGGGACAGCCTTACAATCAGCCCCAGCATTTT
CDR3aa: CASSASGQPYNQPQHF

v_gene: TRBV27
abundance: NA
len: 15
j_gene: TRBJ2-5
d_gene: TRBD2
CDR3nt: TGTGCCAGCAGTTTCAGCGGGGGCCACCAAGAGACCCAGTACTTC
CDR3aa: CASSFSGGHQETQYF

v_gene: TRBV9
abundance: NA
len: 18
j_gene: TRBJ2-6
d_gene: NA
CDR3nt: TGTGCCAGCATGAGGGCGGCGGGCCCTCTTTCTGGGGCCAACGTCCTGACTTTC
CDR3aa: CASMRAAGPLSGANVLTF

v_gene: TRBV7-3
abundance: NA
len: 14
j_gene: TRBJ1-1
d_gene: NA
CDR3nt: TGTGCCAGCAGCGCGACAGGTGGTTTGGCTGAAGCTTTCTTT
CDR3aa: CASSATGGLAEAFF

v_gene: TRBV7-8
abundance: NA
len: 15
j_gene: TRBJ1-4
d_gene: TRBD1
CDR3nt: TGTGCCAGCAGCTTAGGACAGGGTCCTAATGAAAAACTGTTTTTT
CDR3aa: CASSLGQGPNEKLFF

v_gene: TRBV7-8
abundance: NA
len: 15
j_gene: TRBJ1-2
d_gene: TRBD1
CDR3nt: TGTGCCAGCAGCCGAAGGACAGGGGAAGCATATGGCTACACCTTC
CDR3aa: CASSRRTGEAYGYTF

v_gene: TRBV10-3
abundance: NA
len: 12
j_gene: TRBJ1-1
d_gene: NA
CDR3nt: TGTGCCATCAGTCGACAGGACACTGAAGCTTTCTTT
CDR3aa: CAISRQDTEAFF

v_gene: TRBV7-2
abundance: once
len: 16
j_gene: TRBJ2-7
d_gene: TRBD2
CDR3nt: TGTGCCAGCACCCAGAGGGGCGGGGGGAGCTCCTACGAGCAGTACTTC
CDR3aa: CASTQRGGGSSYEQYF

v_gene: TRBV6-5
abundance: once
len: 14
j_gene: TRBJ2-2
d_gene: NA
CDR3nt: TGTGCCAGCAGACCAATTGCAGGGCCCGGGGAGCTGTTTTTT
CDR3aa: CASRPIAGPGELFF

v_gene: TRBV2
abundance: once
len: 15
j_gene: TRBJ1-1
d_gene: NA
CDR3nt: TGTGCCAGCAGGACCGGCGGTACAATAAACACTGAAGCTTTCTTT
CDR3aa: CASRTGGTINTEAFF

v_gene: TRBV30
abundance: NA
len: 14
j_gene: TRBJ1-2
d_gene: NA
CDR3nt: TGTGCCTGGAGTGTACTTCTGCCTTCCTATGGCTACACCTTC
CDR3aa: CAWSVLLPSYGYTF

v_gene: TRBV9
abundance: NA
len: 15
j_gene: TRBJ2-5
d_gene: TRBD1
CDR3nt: TGTGCCAGCAGCGCCGGGACAGGCCTTAAGGAGACCCAGTACTTC
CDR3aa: CASSAGTGLKETQYF

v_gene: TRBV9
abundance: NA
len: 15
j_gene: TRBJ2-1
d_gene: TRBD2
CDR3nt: TGTGCCAGCAGCGTAGGACTAGCGGACTACAATGAGCAGTTCTTC
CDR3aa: CASSVGLADYNEQFF

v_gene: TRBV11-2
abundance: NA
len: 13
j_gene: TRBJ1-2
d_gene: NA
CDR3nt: TGTGCCAGCAGCTTAGATATGGGGAGAGGCTACACCTTC
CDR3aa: CASSLDMGRGYTF

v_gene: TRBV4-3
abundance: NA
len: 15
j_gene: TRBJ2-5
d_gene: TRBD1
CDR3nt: TGCGCCAGCAGCCAAGAGAATAACAGGGGGCAGACCCAGTACTTC
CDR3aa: CASSQENNRGQTQYF

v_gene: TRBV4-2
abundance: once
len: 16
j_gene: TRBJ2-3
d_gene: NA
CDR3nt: TGTGCCAGCAGCCAAGATCAGGCTAGCGGCACAGATACGCAGTATTTT
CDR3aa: CASSQDQASGTDTQYF

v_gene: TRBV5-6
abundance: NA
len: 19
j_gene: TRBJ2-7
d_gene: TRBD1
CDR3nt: TGTGCCAGCACCTTCAGATCGACAGGGTCCCAGGCAATCTCCTACGAGCAGTACTTC
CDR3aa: CASTFRSTGSQAISYEQYF

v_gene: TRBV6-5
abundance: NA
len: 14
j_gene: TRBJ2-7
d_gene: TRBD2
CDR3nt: TGTGCCAGCAGTCTTAGCGGGGGGGCCTACGAGCAGTACTTC
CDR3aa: CASSLSGGAYEQYF

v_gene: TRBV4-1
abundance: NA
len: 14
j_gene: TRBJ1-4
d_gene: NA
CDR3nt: TGCGCCAGCAGCCAAGTGGCAGGGATTGAAAAACTGTTTTTT
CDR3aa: CASSQVAGIEKLFF

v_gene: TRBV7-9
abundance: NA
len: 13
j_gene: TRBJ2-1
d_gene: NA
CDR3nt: TGTGCCAGCACCGACCGGGGGAACAATGAGCAGTTCTTC
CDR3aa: CASTDRGNNEQFF

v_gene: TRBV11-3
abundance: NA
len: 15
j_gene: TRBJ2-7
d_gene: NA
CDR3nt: TGTGCCAGCAGCTTAGCCGGAGGAGTTGGGTACGAGCAGTACTTC
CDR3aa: CASSLAGGVGYEQYF

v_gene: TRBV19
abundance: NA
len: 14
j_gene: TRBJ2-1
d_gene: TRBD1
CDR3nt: TGTGCCAGTAGTGAACAGGGGGCAAGCAATGAGCAGTTCTTC
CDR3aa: CASSEQGASNEQFF

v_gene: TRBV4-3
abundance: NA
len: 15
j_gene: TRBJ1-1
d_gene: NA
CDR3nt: TGCGCCAGCAGCCAAGGAAGCAGGGTCAACACTGAAGCTTTCTTT
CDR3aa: CASSQGSRVNTEAFF